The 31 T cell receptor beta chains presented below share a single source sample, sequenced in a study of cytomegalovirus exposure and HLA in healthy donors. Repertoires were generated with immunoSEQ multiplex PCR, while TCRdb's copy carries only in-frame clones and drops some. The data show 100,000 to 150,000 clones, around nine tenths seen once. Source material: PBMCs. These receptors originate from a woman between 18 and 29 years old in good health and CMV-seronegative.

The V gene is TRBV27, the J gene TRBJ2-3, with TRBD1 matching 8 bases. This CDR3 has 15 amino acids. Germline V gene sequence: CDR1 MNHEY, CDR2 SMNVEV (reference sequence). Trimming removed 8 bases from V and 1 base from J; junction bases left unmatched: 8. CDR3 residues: CASPTTGARTDTQYF. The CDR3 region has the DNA TGTGCCAGCCCGACGACAGGGGCCCGCACAGATACGCAGTATTTT.

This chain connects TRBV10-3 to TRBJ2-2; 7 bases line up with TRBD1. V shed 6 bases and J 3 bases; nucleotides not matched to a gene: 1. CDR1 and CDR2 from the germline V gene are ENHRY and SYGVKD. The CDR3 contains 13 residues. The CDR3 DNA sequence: TGTGCCATCAGGACAGGGTACACCGGGGAGCTGTTTTTT. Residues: CAIRTGYTGELFF.

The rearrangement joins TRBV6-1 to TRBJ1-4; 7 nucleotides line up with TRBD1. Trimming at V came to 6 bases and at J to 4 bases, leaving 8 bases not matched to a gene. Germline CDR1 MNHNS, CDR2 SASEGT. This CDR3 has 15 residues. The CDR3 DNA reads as TGTGCCAGCAGGGGTCCCGGGACAGTTAATGAAAAACTGTTTTTT. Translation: CASRGPGTVNEKLFF.

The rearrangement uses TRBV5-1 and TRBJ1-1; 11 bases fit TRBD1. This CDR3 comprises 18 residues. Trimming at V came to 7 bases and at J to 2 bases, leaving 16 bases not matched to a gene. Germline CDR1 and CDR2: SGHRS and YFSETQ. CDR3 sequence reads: CASGYRTGGAIRNTEAFF. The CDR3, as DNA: TGCGCCAGCGGATACCGGACAGGGGGCGCAATACGTAACACTGAAGCTTTCTTT.

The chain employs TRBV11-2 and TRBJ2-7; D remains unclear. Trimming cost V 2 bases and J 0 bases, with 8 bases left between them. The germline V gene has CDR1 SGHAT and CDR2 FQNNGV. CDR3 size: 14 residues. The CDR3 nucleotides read TGTGCCAGCAGCTTATCCAGTTTCTCCTACGAGCAGTACTTC. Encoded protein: CASSLSSFSYEQYF.

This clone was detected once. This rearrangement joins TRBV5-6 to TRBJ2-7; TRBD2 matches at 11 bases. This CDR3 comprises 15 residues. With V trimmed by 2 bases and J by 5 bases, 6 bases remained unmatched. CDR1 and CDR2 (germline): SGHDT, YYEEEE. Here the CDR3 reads CASSFVELAGDEQYF. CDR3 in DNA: TGTGCCAGCAGCTTCGTCGAACTAGCGGGAGACGAGCAGTACTTC. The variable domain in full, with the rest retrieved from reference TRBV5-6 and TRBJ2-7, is DAGVTQSPTHLIKTRGQQVTLRCSPKSGHDTVSWYQQALGQGPQFIFQYYEEEERQRGNFPDRFSGHQFPNYSSELNVNALLLGDSALYLCASSFVELAGDEQYFGPGTRLTVT.

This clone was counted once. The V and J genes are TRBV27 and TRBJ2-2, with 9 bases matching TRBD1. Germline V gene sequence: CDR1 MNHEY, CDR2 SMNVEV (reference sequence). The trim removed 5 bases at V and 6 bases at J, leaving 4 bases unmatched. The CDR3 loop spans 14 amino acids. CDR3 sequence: CASSDRGWAGELFF. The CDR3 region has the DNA TGTGCCAGCAGTGACAGGGGGTGGGCCGGGGAGCTGTTTTTT.

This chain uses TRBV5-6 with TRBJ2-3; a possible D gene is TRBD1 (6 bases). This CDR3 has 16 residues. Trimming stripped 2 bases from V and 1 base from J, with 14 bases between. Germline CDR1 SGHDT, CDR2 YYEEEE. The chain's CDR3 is CASSFVRQERTDTQYF. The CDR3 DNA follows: TGTGCCAGCAGCTTTGTGCGACAGGAGCGCACAGATACGCAGTATTTT.

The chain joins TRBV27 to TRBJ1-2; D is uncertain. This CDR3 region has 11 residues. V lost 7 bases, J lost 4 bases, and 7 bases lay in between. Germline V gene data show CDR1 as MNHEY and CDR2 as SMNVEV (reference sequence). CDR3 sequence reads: CASKSGYGYTF. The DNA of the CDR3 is TGTGCCAGCAAAAGCGGCTATGGCTACACCTTC.

CDR3 protein: CAWSAQGLSDSPLHF. The CDR3 region has the DNA TGTGCCTGGAGCGCGCAGGGATTATCGGATTCACCCCTCCACTTT. The chain joins TRBV30 to TRBJ1-6; tentatively, D is TRBD1 (5 bases). V was pared by 3 bases and J by 8 bases, with 17 bases between. CDR1 is GTSNPN and CDR2 is SVGIG in the germline V gene (reference sequence). This CDR3 is 15 amino acids long.

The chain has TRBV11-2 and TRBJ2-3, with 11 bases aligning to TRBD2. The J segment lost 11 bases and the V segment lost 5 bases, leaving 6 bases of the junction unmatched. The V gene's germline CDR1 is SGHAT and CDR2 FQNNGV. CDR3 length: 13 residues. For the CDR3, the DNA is TGTGCCAGCAGCCCGGGACTAGCGGCTAAGCAGTATTTT. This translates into CASSPGLAAKQYF.

CDR3 in DNA: TGTGCCAGCAGCCAACAGCGGGTCCGTGGGGATACGCAGTATTTT. This codes for CASSQQRVRGDTQYF. This chain uses TRBV11-1 with TRBJ2-3, with D possibly being TRBD2 (6 bases). The CDR3 is 15 residues long. Deletions cut 5 bases from V and 6 bases from J, with 18 bases between. The germline V gene encodes CDR1 SGHAT and CDR2 FQDESV (reference sequence).

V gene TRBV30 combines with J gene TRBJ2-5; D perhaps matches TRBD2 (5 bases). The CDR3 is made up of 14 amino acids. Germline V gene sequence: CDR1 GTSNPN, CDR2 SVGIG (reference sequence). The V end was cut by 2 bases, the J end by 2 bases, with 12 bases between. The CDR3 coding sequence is TGTGCCTGGAGTACCCCAGGAGGTCAAGAGACCCAGTACTTC. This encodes CAWSTPGGQETQYF.

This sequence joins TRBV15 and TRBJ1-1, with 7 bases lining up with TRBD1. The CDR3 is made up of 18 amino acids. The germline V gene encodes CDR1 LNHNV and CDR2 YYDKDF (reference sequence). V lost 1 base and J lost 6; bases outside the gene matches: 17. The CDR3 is CATSRGPTQGKSWPEAFF. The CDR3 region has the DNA TGTGCCACCAGCAGAGGCCCAACACAGGGGAAAAGCTGGCCTGAAGCTTTCTTT.

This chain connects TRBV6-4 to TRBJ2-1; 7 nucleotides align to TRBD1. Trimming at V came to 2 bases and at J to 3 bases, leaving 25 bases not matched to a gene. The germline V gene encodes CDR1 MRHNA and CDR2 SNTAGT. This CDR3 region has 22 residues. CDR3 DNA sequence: TGTGCCAGCAGTGACCCGGGACAGACCTTCCATGGGGGATTTCCACGCTACAATGAGCAGTTCTTC. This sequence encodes CASSDPGQTFHGGFPRYNEQFF.

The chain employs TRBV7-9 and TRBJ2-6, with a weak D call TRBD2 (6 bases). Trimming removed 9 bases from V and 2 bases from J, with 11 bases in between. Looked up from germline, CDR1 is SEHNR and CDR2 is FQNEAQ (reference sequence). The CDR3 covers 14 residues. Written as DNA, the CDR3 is TGTGCCAGTACGGGGGTAGCTGGGGCCAACGTCCTGACTTTC. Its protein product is CASTGVAGANVLTF.

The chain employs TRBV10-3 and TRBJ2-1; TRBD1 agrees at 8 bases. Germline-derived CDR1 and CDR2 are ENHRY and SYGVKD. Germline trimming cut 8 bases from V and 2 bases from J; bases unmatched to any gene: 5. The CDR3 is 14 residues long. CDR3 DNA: TGTGCCATCGGGGCAGGGGGCGCCTACAATGAGCAGTTCTTC. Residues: CAIGAGGAYNEQFF.

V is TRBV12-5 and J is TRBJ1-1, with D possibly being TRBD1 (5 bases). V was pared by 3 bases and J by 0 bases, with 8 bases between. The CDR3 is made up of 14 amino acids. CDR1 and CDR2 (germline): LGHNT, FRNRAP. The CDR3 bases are TGTGCTAGTGGTTTCGGGGGTGTGAACACTGAAGCTTTCTTT. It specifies CASGFGGVNTEAFF.

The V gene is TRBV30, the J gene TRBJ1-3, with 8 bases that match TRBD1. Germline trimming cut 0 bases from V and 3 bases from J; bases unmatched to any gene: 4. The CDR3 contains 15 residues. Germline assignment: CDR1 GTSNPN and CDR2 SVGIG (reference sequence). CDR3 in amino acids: CAWSVSDRVGNTIYF. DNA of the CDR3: TGTGCCTGGAGTGTATCGGACAGGGTTGGAAACACCATATATTTT.

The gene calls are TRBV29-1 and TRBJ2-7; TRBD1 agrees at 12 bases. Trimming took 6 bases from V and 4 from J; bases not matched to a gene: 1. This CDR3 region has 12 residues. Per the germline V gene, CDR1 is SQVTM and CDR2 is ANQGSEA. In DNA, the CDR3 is TGCAGCGTGGGACAGGGGGCGTACGAGCAGTACTTC. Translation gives CSVGQGAYEQYF.

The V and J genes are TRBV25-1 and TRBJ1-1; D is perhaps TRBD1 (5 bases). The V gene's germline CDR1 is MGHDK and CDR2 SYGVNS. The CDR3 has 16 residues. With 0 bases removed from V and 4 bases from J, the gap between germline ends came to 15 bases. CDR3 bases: TGTGCCAGCAGTGAATATCCGGGAGGGGCTGGCACTGAAGCTTTCTTT. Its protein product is CASSEYPGGAGTEAFF.

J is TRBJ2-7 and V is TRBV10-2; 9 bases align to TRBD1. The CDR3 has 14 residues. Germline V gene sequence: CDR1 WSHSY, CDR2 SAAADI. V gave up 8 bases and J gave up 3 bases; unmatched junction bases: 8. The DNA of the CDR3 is TGCGCCAGCGCGACGACAGGGGGAAACTACGAGCAGTACTTC. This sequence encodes CASATTGGNYEQYF.

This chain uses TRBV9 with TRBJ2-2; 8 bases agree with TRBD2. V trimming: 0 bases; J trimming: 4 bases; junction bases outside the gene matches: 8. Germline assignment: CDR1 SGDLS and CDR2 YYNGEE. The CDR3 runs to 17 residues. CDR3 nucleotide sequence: TGTGCCAGCAGCGTAGACGGGGGGGCGAGGAGCACCGGGGAGCTGTTTTTT. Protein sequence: CASSVDGGARSTGELFF.

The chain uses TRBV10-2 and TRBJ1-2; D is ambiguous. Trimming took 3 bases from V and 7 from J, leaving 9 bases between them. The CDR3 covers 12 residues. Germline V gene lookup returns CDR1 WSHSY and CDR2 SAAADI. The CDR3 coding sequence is TGCGCCAGCAGTGACCCGGGGTCTGGCTACACCTTC. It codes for CASSDPGSGYTF.

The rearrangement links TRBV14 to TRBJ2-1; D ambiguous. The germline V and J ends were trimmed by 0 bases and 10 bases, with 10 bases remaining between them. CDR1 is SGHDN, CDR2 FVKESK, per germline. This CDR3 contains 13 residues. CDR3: CASSQEIRREQFF. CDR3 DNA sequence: TGTGCCAGCAGCCAAGAAATAAGGCGGGAGCAGTTCTTC.

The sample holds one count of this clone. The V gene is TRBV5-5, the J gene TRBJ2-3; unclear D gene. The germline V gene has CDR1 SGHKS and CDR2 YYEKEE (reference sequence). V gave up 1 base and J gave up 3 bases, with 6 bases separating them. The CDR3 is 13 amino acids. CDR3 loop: CASSLSPTDTQYF. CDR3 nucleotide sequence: TGTGCCAGCAGCTTGTCCCCGACAGATACGCAGTATTTT.

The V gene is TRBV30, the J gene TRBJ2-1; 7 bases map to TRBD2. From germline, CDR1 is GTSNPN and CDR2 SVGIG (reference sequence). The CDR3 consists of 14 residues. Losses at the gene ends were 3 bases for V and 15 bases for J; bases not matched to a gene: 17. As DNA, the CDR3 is TGTGCCTGGAGGGACGGAAGCACTAGCGTGGTGCCGTTCTTC. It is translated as CAWRDGSTSVVPFF.

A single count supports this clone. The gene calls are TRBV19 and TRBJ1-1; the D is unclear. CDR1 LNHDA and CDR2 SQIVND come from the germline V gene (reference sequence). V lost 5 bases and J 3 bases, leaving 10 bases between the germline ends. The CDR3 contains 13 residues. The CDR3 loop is CASSSAQYTEAFF. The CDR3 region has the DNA TGTGCCAGTAGTTCTGCGCAATACACTGAAGCTTTCTTT.

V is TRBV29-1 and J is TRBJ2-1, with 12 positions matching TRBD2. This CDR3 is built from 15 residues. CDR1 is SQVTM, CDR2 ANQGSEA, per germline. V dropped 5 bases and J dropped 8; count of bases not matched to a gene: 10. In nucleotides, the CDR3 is TGCAGCGTTAAGACTAGCGGGGGACCCACGGATGAGCAGTTCTTC. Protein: CSVKTSGGPTDEQFF.

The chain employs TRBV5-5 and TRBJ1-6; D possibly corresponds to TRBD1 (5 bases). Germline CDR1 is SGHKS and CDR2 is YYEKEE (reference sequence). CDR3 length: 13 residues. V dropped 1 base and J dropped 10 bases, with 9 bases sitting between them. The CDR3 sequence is CASSLSGQSPLHF. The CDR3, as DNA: TGTGCCAGCAGCTTGTCAGGGCAATCACCCCTCCACTTT.

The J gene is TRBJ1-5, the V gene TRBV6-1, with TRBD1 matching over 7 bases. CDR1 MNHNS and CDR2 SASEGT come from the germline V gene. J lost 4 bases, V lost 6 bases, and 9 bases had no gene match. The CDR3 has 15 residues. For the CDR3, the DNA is TGTGCCAGCAGCCCTATCGACAGGGCGAATCAGCCCCAGCATTTT. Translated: CASSPIDRANQPQHF.